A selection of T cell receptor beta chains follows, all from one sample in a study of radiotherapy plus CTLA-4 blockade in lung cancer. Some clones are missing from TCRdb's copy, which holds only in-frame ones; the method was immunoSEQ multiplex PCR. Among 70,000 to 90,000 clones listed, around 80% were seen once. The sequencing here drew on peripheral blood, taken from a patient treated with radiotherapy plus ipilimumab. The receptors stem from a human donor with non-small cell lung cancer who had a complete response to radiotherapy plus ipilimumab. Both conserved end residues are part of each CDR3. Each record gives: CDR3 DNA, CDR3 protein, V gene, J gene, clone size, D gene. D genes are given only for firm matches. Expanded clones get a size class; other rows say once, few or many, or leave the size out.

CDR3 DNA: TGTGCCAGCAGCTCCGGACAGGGAGTGAATCAGCCCCAGCATTTT
CDR3 protein: CASSSGQGVNQPQHF
V gene: TRBV7-9
J gene: TRBJ1-5
clone size: -
D gene: TRBD1

CDR3 DNA: TGTGCCAGTAGGGGGATCGGAGGAGGAGGCCACAATCAGCCCCAGCATTTT
CDR3 protein: CASRGIGGGGHNQPQHF
V gene: TRBV19
J gene: TRBJ1-5
clone size: -
D gene: -

CDR3 DNA: TGTGCCAGCAGTTCACTAGCGGGGGGGACTAAAGAGACCCAGTACTTC
CDR3 protein: CASSSLAGGTKETQYF
V gene: TRBV7-9
J gene: TRBJ2-5
clone size: -
D gene: TRBD2

CDR3 DNA: TGTGCCAGCACCGTGGGCTTTGGGGTTGAGTATTTT
CDR3 protein: CASTVGFGVEYF
V gene: TRBV5-4
J gene: TRBJ2-3
clone size: -
D gene: -

CDR3 DNA: TGTGCCAGCAGCCGCAGACAGGGGGCGCACACTGAAGCTTTCTTT
CDR3 protein: CASSRRQGAHTEAFF
V gene: TRBV7-2
J gene: TRBJ1-1
clone size: -
D gene: TRBD1

CDR3 DNA: TGTGCCAGCCAGCCCGGACAGGGGAATGAAAAACTGTTTTTT
CDR3 protein: CASQPGQGNEKLFF
V gene: TRBV18
J gene: TRBJ1-4
clone size: -
D gene: TRBD1

CDR3 DNA: TGTGCCAGCAGCTTAGCGGAGGGAAGTGGAAACACCATATATTTT
CDR3 protein: CASSLAEGSGNTIYF
V gene: TRBV7-2
J gene: TRBJ1-3
clone size: -
D gene: -

CDR3 DNA: TGTGCCAGTCGGAAACATAGCGGGGGGGCCTACGAGCAGTACTTC
CDR3 protein: CASRKHSGGAYEQYF
V gene: TRBV19
J gene: TRBJ2-7
clone size: -
D gene: TRBD2

CDR3 DNA: TGTGCCAGTAGTAGGGGACAGGGGGCGACCAATTCACCCCTCCACTTT
CDR3 protein: CASSRGQGATNSPLHF
V gene: TRBV19
J gene: TRBJ1-6
clone size: medium-sized
D gene: TRBD1

CDR3 DNA: TGTGCCAGCAGCGTAACAGGGGCTAGCAATCAGCCCCAGCATTTT
CDR3 protein: CASSVTGASNQPQHF
V gene: TRBV7-2
J gene: TRBJ1-5
clone size: -
D gene: TRBD1

CDR3 DNA: TGTGCCAGCAGGCGACAGGGTTATTATGGCTACACCTTC
CDR3 protein: CASRRQGYYGYTF
V gene: TRBV2
J gene: TRBJ1-2
clone size: -
D gene: TRBD1

CDR3 DNA: TGCAGCGTTGGGGTAGGGGGTCCCTCCTACAATGAGCAGTTCTTC
CDR3 protein: CSVGVGGPSYNEQFF
V gene: TRBV29-1
J gene: TRBJ2-1
clone size: few
D gene: -

CDR3 DNA: TGTGCCAGCTCACCAATCGGGACCCGTGGACAGGGGGGAATTGAAAAACTGTTTTTT
CDR3 protein: CASSPIGTRGQGGIEKLFF
V gene: TRBV18
J gene: TRBJ1-4
clone size: -
D gene: TRBD1

CDR3 DNA: TGCGCCAGCAGTAGCGACTACACCGGGGAGCTGTTTTTT
CDR3 protein: CASSSDYTGELFF
V gene: TRBV4-3
J gene: TRBJ2-2
clone size: -
D gene: -

CDR3 DNA: TGTGCCAGCAGCTTAGGCCTAGCGGGGGGATACAATGAGCAGTTCTTC
CDR3 protein: CASSLGLAGGYNEQFF
V gene: TRBV7-8
J gene: TRBJ2-1
clone size: -
D gene: TRBD2

CDR3 DNA: TGTGCCAGTAGTTTGACATCAGGTGGCTACACCTTC
CDR3 protein: CASSLTSGGYTF
V gene: TRBV19
J gene: TRBJ1-2
clone size: -
D gene: -

CDR3 DNA: TGTGCCATCAGTGAGTCTGGGACAGGGGGCACCGTAGCCAAAAACATTCAGTACTTC
CDR3 protein: CAISESGTGGTVAKNIQYF
V gene: TRBV10-3
J gene: TRBJ2-4
clone size: -
D gene: TRBD1

CDR3 DNA: TGTGCCAGCTCACCTCCGGGACAGGGAAATGAAAAACTGTTTTTT
CDR3 protein: CASSPPGQGNEKLFF
V gene: TRBV18
J gene: TRBJ1-4
clone size: -
D gene: TRBD1

CDR3 DNA: TGTGCCAGCAGTGAAGCGGAGGACTATGGCTACACCTTC
CDR3 protein: CASSEAEDYGYTF
V gene: TRBV2
J gene: TRBJ1-2
clone size: few
D gene: -

CDR3 DNA: TGTGCCAGCAGCAACGGGACTAGCGGGGGTGTACAGTACTTC
CDR3 protein: CASSNGTSGGVQYF
V gene: TRBV7-2
J gene: TRBJ2-5
clone size: once
D gene: TRBD2

CDR3 DNA: TGCGCCAGCAGGCCCGGGACCCAAGAGACCCAGTACTTC
CDR3 protein: CASRPGTQETQYF
V gene: TRBV5-1
J gene: TRBJ2-5
clone size: -
D gene: -

CDR3 DNA: TGTGCCAGTTCGGGACAGGGGGCGTACAATGAGCAGTTCTTC
CDR3 protein: CASSGQGAYNEQFF
V gene: TRBV19
J gene: TRBJ2-1
clone size: -
D gene: TRBD1

CDR3 DNA: TGTGCCAGCTCACCCCCAACTCAGGGGGCCTATGGCTACACCTTC
CDR3 protein: CASSPPTQGAYGYTF
V gene: TRBV18
J gene: TRBJ1-2
clone size: once
D gene: TRBD1

CDR3 DNA: TGTGCCAGCAGCGTATTGGAACAGTTAAACACTGAAGCTTTCTTT
CDR3 protein: CASSVLEQLNTEAFF
V gene: TRBV9
J gene: TRBJ1-1
clone size: -
D gene: -

CDR3 DNA: TGTGCCAGCAGCTTTGGTGGCCCCTACAATGAGCAGTTCTTC
CDR3 protein: CASSFGGPYNEQFF
V gene: TRBV11-2
J gene: TRBJ2-1
clone size: -
D gene: -

CDR3 DNA: TGTGCCAGCAGCCGGGACATTCCGAACACCGGGGAGCTGTTTTTT
CDR3 protein: CASSRDIPNTGELFF
V gene: TRBV5-4
J gene: TRBJ2-2
clone size: -
D gene: -

CDR3 DNA: TGTGCCAGCACAGCCGGGTCCTACAATGAGCAGTTCTTC
CDR3 protein: CASTAGSYNEQFF
V gene: TRBV7-2
J gene: TRBJ2-1
clone size: once
D gene: -

CDR3 DNA: TGCGCCAGCAGCTTAGACAACGAGCAGTTCTTC
CDR3 protein: CASSLDNEQFF
V gene: TRBV5-1
J gene: TRBJ2-1
clone size: -
D gene: -

CDR3 DNA: TGTGCCAGCAGTTTTACCCCAGGGGGCGACGAGACCCAGTACTTC
CDR3 protein: CASSFTPGGDETQYF
V gene: TRBV7-9
J gene: TRBJ2-5
clone size: -
D gene: TRBD1

CDR3 DNA: TGTGCCAGCAGACCCGAGGGGCGGCCGAACACTGAAGCTTTCTTT
CDR3 protein: CASRPEGRPNTEAFF
V gene: TRBV6-5
J gene: TRBJ1-1
clone size: -
D gene: -

CDR3 DNA: TGTGCCAGCAGCTGGGCAGGGGGCGCCGGACAGCCCCAGCATTTT
CDR3 protein: CASSWAGGAGQPQHF
V gene: TRBV5-6
J gene: TRBJ1-5
clone size: -
D gene: TRBD1

CDR3 DNA: TGCAGCGTTGATCCCATGGGTGTGGGCTCTGGGGCCAACGTCCTGACTTTC
CDR3 protein: CSVDPMGVGSGANVLTF
V gene: TRBV29-1
J gene: TRBJ2-6
clone size: -
D gene: -

CDR3 DNA: TGTGCCAGCAGTTACTCAGGGACGGAACTGTTTTTT
CDR3 protein: CASSYSGTELFF
V gene: TRBV6-5
J gene: TRBJ1-4
clone size: medium-sized
D gene: -

CDR3 DNA: TGTGCCAGCAGCCGAGGACAGGGAGATAATTCACCCCTCCACTTT
CDR3 protein: CASSRGQGDNSPLHF
V gene: TRBV5-6
J gene: TRBJ1-6
clone size: -
D gene: TRBD1

CDR3 DNA: TGTGCCAGTATGGTGAACAGGGGGGGCAATCAGCCCCAGCATTTT
CDR3 protein: CASMVNRGGNQPQHF
V gene: TRBV19
J gene: TRBJ1-5
clone size: -
D gene: TRBD1

CDR3 DNA: TGCGCCAGCAGCTTGTTGGCAGATACGCAGTATTTT
CDR3 protein: CASSLLADTQYF
V gene: TRBV5-1
J gene: TRBJ2-3
clone size: -
D gene: -

CDR3 DNA: TGTGCCAGCAGCGCCGGGACTAGCACAGATACGCAGTATTTT
CDR3 protein: CASSAGTSTDTQYF
V gene: TRBV9
J gene: TRBJ2-3
clone size: once
D gene: -

CDR3 DNA: TGTGCCAGCAGCCAAGCTACGGGGAGTACTGAAGCTTTCTTT
CDR3 protein: CASSQATGSTEAFF
V gene: TRBV14
J gene: TRBJ1-1
clone size: -
D gene: -

CDR3 DNA: TGTGCCAGCAGTGCATGGACAGGGGGTTTCAGCTATGGCTACACCTTC
CDR3 protein: CASSAWTGGFSYGYTF
V gene: TRBV28
J gene: TRBJ1-2
clone size: -
D gene: TRBD1

CDR3 DNA: TGTGCCAGCAGCTCGCCGGGACAGAGGTACAATGAGCAGTTCTTC
CDR3 protein: CASSSPGQRYNEQFF
V gene: TRBV7-2
J gene: TRBJ2-1
clone size: -
D gene: TRBD1

CDR3 DNA: TGTGCCAGCAGTTACTCGGTCCCCAGGGGCAATCAGCCCCAGCATTTT
CDR3 protein: CASSYSVPRGNQPQHF
V gene: TRBV6-5
J gene: TRBJ1-5
clone size: -
D gene: -

CDR3 DNA: TGTGCCAGCAGCTCTCGGACAGCAAATGAAAAACTGTTTTTT
CDR3 protein: CASSSRTANEKLFF
V gene: TRBV5-4
J gene: TRBJ1-4
clone size: -
D gene: -

CDR3 DNA: TGCGCCAGCAGCTTGGCTGGCACCATGAACACTGAAGCTTTCTTT
CDR3 protein: CASSLAGTMNTEAFF
V gene: TRBV5-1
J gene: TRBJ1-1
clone size: -
D gene: -

CDR3 DNA: TGTGCCAGCAGAAAGGGTGATACGCAGTATTTT
CDR3 protein: CASRKGDTQYF
V gene: TRBV6-6
J gene: TRBJ2-3
clone size: -
D gene: -

CDR3 DNA: TGTGCCAGTAGTACGGCGGGTGGGGCCAACGTCCTGACTTTC
CDR3 protein: CASSTAGGANVLTF
V gene: TRBV19
J gene: TRBJ2-6
clone size: -
D gene: -